The TCR beta chain under discussion was sequenced for a study of CD8 T cells in Susac syndrome. General study results and limits: In Susac syndrome, the CD4+ T cell repertoires did not show clonal expansion.

V was shortened by 3 bases and J by 5 bases, with 13 bases between the two germline ends. The CDR3 loop spans 13 amino acids. In germline, CDR1 is GTSNPN, CDR2 SVGIG (reference sequence). In blood CD8+ and CD4+ T cells, TCR beta underwent sequencing. TEMRA cells were FACS-enriched and CD8+ and CD4+ T cells negatively isolated. Random-hexamer reverse transcription was applied to about 0.5 to 1 ug RNA. TCRdb re-called the immunoSEQ multiplex PCR reads with MiXCR, one entry per CDR3 protein. The sample records about 140,000 distinct CDR3 sequences, approximately 95% being singletons. Turning to this clonotype: Its antigen remains unknown.

The chain uses TRBV30 and TRBJ1-1; possible D gene TRBD1, 5 bases. Sequencing was done on a sample of CD4+ T cells from PBMCs. The clonotype was recovered from a human donor with Susac syndrome. CDR3 DNA: TGTGCCTGGAGCAACGGGGGAGGGACTGAAGCTTTCTTT. It specifies CAWSNGGGTEAFF. The complete variable domain, with remaining parts taken from reference TRBV30 and TRBJ1-1, reads SQTIHQWPATLVQPVGSPLSLECTVEGTSNPNLYWYRQAAGRGLQLLFYSVGIGQISSEVPQNLSASRPQDRQFILSSKKLLLSDSGFYLCAWSNGGGTEAFFGQGTRLTVV.